The 27 T cell receptor beta chains presented below share a single source sample, sequenced in a study of blood T cell repertoires in COVID-19. Measured with immunoSEQ multiplex PCR; TCRdb has only the in-frame clones, and not every one. The sample carries some 160,000 clones, 89% recorded once. The sequenced sample was peripheral blood. The receptors were gathered from a man in his sixties with acute or convalescent COVID-19.

The V gene is TRBV7-2, the J gene TRBJ2-3; no clear D gene. The germline V and J ends were trimmed by 2 bases and 10 bases, with 10 bases remaining between them. In germline, CDR1 is SGHTA, CDR2 FQGNSA. The CDR3 is 12 amino acids. Here the CDR3 DNA reads TGTGCCAGCAGCTTAAGAGAATTGCCGCAGTATTTT. The encoded protein is CASSLRELPQYF.

The V call is TRBV6-5, the J call TRBJ1-6; 12 bases fit TRBD1. Trimming removed 6 bases from V and 7 bases from J; junction bases left unmatched: 4. The germline V gene has CDR1 MNHEY and CDR2 SVGAGI. This CDR3 spans 15 amino acids. CDR3 amino acids: CASRPGTGGNSPLHF. CDR3 coding DNA: TGTGCCAGCAGACCCGGGACAGGGGGCAATTCACCCCTCCACTTT.

In its sample, this clone was seen many times. The chain recombines TRBV5-5 with TRBJ2-1; 10 nucleotides match TRBD1. The CDR3 is made up of 14 amino acids. Trimming removed 3 bases from V and 10 bases from J; junction bases left unmatched: 7. The germline CDR1 and CDR2 sequences are SGHKS and YYEKEE (reference sequence). CDR3 sequence: CASSSGDRGGEQFF. CDR3 bases: TGTGCCAGCAGCTCAGGGGACAGGGGAGGGGAGCAGTTCTTC. Together with reference TRBV5-5 and TRBJ2-1, the CDR3 gives the full variable domain: DAGVTQSPTHLIKTRGQQVTLRCSPISGHKSVSWYQQVLGQGPQFIFQYYEKEERGRGNFPDRFSARQFPNYSSELNVNALLLGDSALYLCASSSGDRGGEQFFGPGTRLTVL.

The chain combines TRBV5-1 with TRBJ2-7; 7 bases line up with TRBD1. V trimming: 4 bases; J trimming: 2 bases; junction bases outside the gene matches: 3. Germline V gene data show CDR1 as SGHRS and CDR2 as YFSETQ. The CDR3 is 13 residues long. Written as DNA, the CDR3 is TGCGCCAGCAGCCGGGGACAGACCTACGAGCAGTACTTC. It specifies CASSRGQTYEQYF.

This clone was observed a few times. This sequence joins TRBV27 and TRBJ2-5; D may be TRBD1 (5 bases). The CDR3 loop spans 13 amino acids. Trimming shortened V by 8 bases and J by 2 bases, and 12 bases separated the two germline ends. Germline V gives CDR1 MNHEY, CDR2 SMNVEV (reference sequence). The chain's CDR3 is CASRGHLQETQYF. CDR3 coding DNA: TGTGCCAGCCGCGGACATTTACAAGAGACCCAGTACTTC.

V gene TRBV7-9 combines with J gene TRBJ2-7; 10 nucleotides agree with TRBD1. The CDR3 has 15 amino acids. The V segment lost 5 bases and the J segment 5 bases; nucleotides outside the gene matches: 9. Germline V gene sequence: CDR1 SEHNR, CDR2 FQNEAQ (reference sequence). The CDR3 loop is CASSLRTGGIDEQYF. The CDR3 region has the DNA TGTGCCAGCAGCCTGCGGACAGGGGGTATAGACGAGCAGTACTTC.

J is TRBJ1-1 and V is TRBV10-3; D remains ambiguous. The germline V and J ends were trimmed by 3 bases and 1 base, with 6 bases remaining between them. CDR3 size: 13 residues. The germline V gene has CDR1 ENHRY and CDR2 SYGVKD. CDR3 nucleotides: TGTGCCATCAGTGATGAGAGGAACACTGAAGCTTTCTTT. Translated, it gives CAISDERNTEAFF.

J is TRBJ1-5 and V is TRBV19; 10 positions agree with TRBD1. From germline, CDR1 is LNHDA and CDR2 SQIVND (reference sequence). The ends lost 6 bases at V and 2 bases at J; junction bases unmatched: 7. There are 16 residues in the CDR3. In DNA, the CDR3 is TGTGCCAGTAGCGATGACAGGGGGCTGGGCAATCAGCCCCAGCATTTT. Protein product: CASSDDRGLGNQPQHF.

This rearrangement joins TRBV10-3 to TRBJ1-4; TRBD1 agrees at 9 bases. The germline CDR1 and CDR2 sequences are ENHRY and SYGVKD. The J segment lost 8 bases and the V segment lost 8 bases, leaving 6 bases of the junction unmatched. The CDR3 runs 13 residues. The CDR3 DNA sequence: TGTGCCATCGGGACAGGGAGGGGAGAAAAACTGTTTTTT. It codes for CAIGTGRGEKLFF.

This chain uses TRBV6-5 with TRBJ1-1; D is possibly TRBD1 (6 bases). CDR1 MNHEY and CDR2 SVGAGI come from the germline V gene. This CDR3 contains 15 residues. Trimming removed 2 bases from V and 0 bases from J, with 10 bases in between. For the CDR3, the DNA is TGTGCCAGCAGTTACGGGGGCGCGGTGAACACTGAAGCTTTCTTT. Amino acid sequence: CASSYGGAVNTEAFF.

The sample holds many counts of this clone. CDR3 in amino acids: CASSQESGQPLHF. CDR3 in DNA: TGCGCCAGCAGCCAAGAATCAGGCCAGCCCCTCCACTTT. The chain couples TRBV4-3 to TRBJ1-6; the D is unclear. The CDR3 is 13 residues long. Per the germline V gene, CDR1 is LGHNA and CDR2 is YSLEER. V lost 0 bases and J 13 bases, leaving 10 bases between the germline ends.

In its sample, this clone was seen a few times. The chain uses TRBV5-4 and TRBJ2-7; 8 nucleotides match TRBD1. Germline V gives CDR1 SGHNT, CDR2 YYREEE (reference sequence). This CDR3 spans 14 amino acids. V shed 4 bases and J 7 bases; nucleotides not matched to a gene: 10. The CDR3 loop reads CASSPRTGTREQYF. The CDR3 bases are TGTGCCAGCAGCCCAAGGACAGGGACGAGGGAGCAGTACTTC.

This rearrangement joins TRBV6-5 to TRBJ1-1, with TRBD1 matching over 9 bases. The CDR3 runs to 15 residues. Germline trimming cut 1 base from V and 6 bases from J; bases unmatched to any gene: 6. Germline CDR1 is MNHEY and CDR2 is SVGAGI. The CDR3 bases are TGTGCCAGCAGTTACTTGGGACAGGGTCAATCTGAAGCTTTCTTT. Its translation: CASSYLGQGQSEAFF.

The table lists this clone with a count of one. The chain couples TRBV3-1 (or the pseudogene TRBV3-2) to TRBJ2-1; 10 bases match TRBD2. Unmatched junction bases numbered 15, after V lost 1 base and J lost 0 bases. Germline-derived CDR1 and CDR2 are LGHDT and YNNKEL (reference sequence). The CDR3 has 21 amino acids. In DNA, the CDR3 is TGTGCCAGCAGCCAAGGAGGGTCTCGGCTAGCGGGGGCCAGCTCCTACAATGAGCAGTTCTTC. This encodes CASSQGGSRLAGASSYNEQFF.

This clone was counted once. This sequence joins TRBV2 and TRBJ2-1, with 8 bases lining up with TRBD2. The length of the CDR3 is 14 residues. V lost 6 bases to trimming and J lost 8 bases; unmatched junction nucleotides: 9. Germline V CDR1 and CDR2: SNHLY, FYNNEI. The CDR3 loop is CASRTGTRTYEQFF. The DNA for the CDR3 is TGTGCCAGCAGGACCGGGACTAGAACCTATGAGCAGTTCTTC.

The chain uses TRBV18 and TRBJ1-2, with a tentative D call TRBD1 (5 bases). The germline V and J ends were trimmed by 2 bases and 4 bases, with 26 bases remaining between them. Germline loops: CDR1 KGHSH, CDR2 LQKENI. The CDR3 spans 19 residues. As DNA, the CDR3 is TGTGCCAGCTCACCAATAATGAGTGCGGGAAGCCAGGGTTTCTATGGCTACACCTTC. It is translated as CASSPIMSAGSQGFYGYTF.

The chain has TRBV3-1 (or the pseudogene TRBV3-2) and TRBJ2-5; 9 bases are a match to TRBD2. The CDR3 consists of 15 residues. V lost 4 bases to trimming and J lost 5 bases; unmatched junction nucleotides: 8. Germline V gene data show CDR1 as LGHDT and CDR2 as YNNKEL (reference sequence). The CDR3 region is CASSLTRGGGETQYF. The CDR3 nucleotides read TGTGCCAGCAGCCTTACGCGGGGGGGAGGGGAGACCCAGTACTTC.

J is TRBJ1-2 and V is TRBV20-1, with D possibly being TRBD1 (5 bases). The CDR3 loop spans 12 amino acids. V was cut by 3 bases and J by 4 bases, with 9 bases left in between. Looked up from germline, CDR1 is DFQATT and CDR2 is SNEGSKA (reference sequence). DNA for the CDR3: TGCAGTGCTAGTCTCAGGGCCTATGGCTACACCTTC. It yields the protein CSASLRAYGYTF.

V gene TRBV5-5 combines with J gene TRBJ1-6, with 7 bases aligning to TRBD1. The CDR3 sequence is 16 residues long. Germline loops: CDR1 SGHKS, CDR2 YYEKEE (reference sequence). V was clipped by 4 bases and J by 3 bases; unmatched bases: 7. This CDR3 reads CASSQDGTVYNSPLHF. DNA of the CDR3: TGTGCCAGCAGCCAAGACGGGACAGTCTATAATTCACCCCTCCACTTT.

CDR3 protein: CASSELGDRGFYEQYF. The CDR3 nucleotides read TGTGCCAGCAGTGAACTCGGGGACAGGGGGTTTTACGAGCAGTACTTC. The rearrangement links TRBV6-1 to TRBJ2-7; TRBD1 matches at 11 bases. This CDR3 has 16 amino acids. Germline CDR1 is MNHNS and CDR2 is SASEGT. The V segment lost 2 bases and the J segment 4 bases; nucleotides outside the gene matches: 7.

The CDR3 loop reads CASSLDRVANYGYTF. The CDR3 region has the DNA TGCGCCAGCAGCCTGGACAGGGTAGCGAACTATGGCTACACCTTC. This chain connects TRBV5-1 to TRBJ1-2; the match to TRBD1 covers 8 bases. Germline CDR1 and CDR2: SGHRS and YFSETQ. Trimming cost V 4 bases and J 2 bases; bases outside gene matches: 7. The CDR3 has 15 residues.

Here the CDR3 DNA reads TGTGCCAGCAACCCCACCCCGGGACAGGGGGACCAGCCCCAGCATTTT. Its translation is CASNPTPGQGDQPQHF. This rearrangement joins TRBV5-5 to TRBJ1-5; 11 bases agree with TRBD1. Germline trimming cut 6 bases from V and 7 bases from J; bases unmatched to any gene: 12. Germline CDR1 is SGHKS and CDR2 is YYEKEE (reference sequence). CDR3 length: 16 residues.

This clone was recorded a few times. The V gene is TRBV12-3 or TRBV12-4, the J gene TRBJ1-1, with 8 positions matching TRBD1. CDR3 length equals 13 residues. The trim removed 6 bases at V and 8 bases at J, leaving 8 bases unmatched. In DNA form, the CDR3 reads TGTGCCAGCAGCCGTTATGGACAGGGAGAAGCTTTCTTT. Translated: CASSRYGQGEAFF.

The V and J genes are TRBV5-1 and TRBJ1-2; 10 bases are a match to TRBD1. The CDR3 spans 13 residues. V was pared by 4 bases and J by 4 bases, with 1 base of the junction left unmatched. Germline CDR1 SGHRS, CDR2 YFSETQ. In DNA form, the CDR3 reads TGCGCCAGCAGCAGGACAGGGGGCTATGGCTACACCTTC. This encodes CASSRTGGYGYTF.

The chain is built from TRBV9 and TRBJ1-3, with no clear D. The length of the CDR3 is 14 residues. Trimming shortened V by 2 bases and J by 3 bases, and 9 bases separated the two germline ends. CDR1 and CDR2 (germline): SGDLS, YYNGEE. The DNA for the CDR3 is TGTGCCAGCAGCGTGAAGAGGGATGGAAACACCATATATTTT. This encodes CASSVKRDGNTIYF.

The chain combines TRBV5-1 with TRBJ1-2; tentative D call: TRBD1 (5 bases). Germline assignment: CDR1 SGHRS and CDR2 YFSETQ. Trimming removed 4 bases at V and 7 bases at J, with 20 bases between. The CDR3 loop spans 15 amino acids. CDR3 sequence (DNA): TGCGCCAGCAGCACCCCCTCACTTGGGGGAGGTGGCTACACCTTC. It yields the protein CASSTPSLGGGGYTF.

The sample holds one count of this clone. J is TRBJ2-7 and V is TRBV18, with D maybe TRBD1 (6 bases). Trimming removed 3 bases at V and 6 bases at J, with 9 bases between. This CDR3 region has 12 residues. Germline CDR1 and CDR2: KGHSH and LQKENI. Here the CDR3 DNA reads TGTGCCAGCTCACCCGTACAGGGCGAGCAGTACTTC. Residues: CASSPVQGEQYF.